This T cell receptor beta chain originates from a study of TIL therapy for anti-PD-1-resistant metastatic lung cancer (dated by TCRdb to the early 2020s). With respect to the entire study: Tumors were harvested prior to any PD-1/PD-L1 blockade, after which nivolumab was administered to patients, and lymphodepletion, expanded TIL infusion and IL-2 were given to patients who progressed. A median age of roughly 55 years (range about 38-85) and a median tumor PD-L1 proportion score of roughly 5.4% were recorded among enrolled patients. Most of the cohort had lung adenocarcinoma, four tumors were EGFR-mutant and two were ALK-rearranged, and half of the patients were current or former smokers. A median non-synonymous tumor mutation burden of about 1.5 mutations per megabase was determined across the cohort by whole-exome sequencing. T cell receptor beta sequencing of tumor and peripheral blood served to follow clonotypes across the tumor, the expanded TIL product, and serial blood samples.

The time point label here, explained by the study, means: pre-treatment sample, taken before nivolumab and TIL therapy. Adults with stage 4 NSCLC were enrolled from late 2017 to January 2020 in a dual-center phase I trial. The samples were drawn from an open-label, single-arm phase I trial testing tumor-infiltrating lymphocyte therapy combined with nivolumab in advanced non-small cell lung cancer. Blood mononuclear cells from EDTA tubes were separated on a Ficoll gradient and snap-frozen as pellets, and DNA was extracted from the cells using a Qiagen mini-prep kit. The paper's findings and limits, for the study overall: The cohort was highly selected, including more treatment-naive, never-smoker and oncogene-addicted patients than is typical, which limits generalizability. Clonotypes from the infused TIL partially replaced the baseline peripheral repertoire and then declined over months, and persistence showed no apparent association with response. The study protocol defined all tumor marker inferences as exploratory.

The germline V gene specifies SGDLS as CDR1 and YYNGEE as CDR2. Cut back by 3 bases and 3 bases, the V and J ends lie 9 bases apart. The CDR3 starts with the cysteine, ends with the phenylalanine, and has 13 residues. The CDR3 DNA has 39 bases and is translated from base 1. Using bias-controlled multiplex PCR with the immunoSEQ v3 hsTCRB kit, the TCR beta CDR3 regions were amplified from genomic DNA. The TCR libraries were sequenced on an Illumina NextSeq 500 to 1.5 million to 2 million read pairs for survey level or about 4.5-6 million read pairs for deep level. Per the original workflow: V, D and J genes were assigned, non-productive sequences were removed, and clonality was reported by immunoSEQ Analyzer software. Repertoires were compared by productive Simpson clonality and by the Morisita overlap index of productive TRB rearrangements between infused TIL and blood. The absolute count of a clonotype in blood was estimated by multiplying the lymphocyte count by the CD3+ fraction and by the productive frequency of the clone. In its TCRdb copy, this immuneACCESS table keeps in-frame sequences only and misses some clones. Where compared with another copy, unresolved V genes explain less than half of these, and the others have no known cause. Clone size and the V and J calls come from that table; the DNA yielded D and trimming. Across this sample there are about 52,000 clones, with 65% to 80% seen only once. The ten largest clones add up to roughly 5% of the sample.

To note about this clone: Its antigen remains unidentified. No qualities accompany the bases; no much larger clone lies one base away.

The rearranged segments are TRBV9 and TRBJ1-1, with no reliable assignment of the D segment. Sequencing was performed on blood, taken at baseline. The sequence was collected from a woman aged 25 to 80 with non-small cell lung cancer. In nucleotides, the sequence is TGTGCCAGCAGCGCCTGGATGTACACTGAAGCTTTCTTT. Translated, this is CASSAWMYTEAFF.